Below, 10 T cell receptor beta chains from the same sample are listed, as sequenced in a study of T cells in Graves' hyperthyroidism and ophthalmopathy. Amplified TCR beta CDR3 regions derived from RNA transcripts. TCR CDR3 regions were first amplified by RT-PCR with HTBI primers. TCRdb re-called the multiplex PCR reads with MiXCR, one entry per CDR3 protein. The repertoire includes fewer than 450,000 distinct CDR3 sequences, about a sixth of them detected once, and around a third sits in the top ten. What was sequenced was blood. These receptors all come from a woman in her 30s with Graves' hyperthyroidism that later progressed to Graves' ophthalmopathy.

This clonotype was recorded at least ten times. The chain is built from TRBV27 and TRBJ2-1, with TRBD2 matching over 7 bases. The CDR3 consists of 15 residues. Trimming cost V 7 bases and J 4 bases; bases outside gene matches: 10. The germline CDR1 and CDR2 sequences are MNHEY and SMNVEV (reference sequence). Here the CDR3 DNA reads TGTGCCAGCACCTTCTCGGGGGGATCTTACAATGAGCAGTTCTTC. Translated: CASTFSGGSYNEQFF.

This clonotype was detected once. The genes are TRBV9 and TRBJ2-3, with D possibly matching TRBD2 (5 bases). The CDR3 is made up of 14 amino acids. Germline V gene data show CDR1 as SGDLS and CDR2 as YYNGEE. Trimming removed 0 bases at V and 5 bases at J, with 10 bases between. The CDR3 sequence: CASSVDLRGDTQYF. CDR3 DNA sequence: TGTGCCAGCAGCGTAGATCTCCGGGGAGATACGCAGTATTTT.

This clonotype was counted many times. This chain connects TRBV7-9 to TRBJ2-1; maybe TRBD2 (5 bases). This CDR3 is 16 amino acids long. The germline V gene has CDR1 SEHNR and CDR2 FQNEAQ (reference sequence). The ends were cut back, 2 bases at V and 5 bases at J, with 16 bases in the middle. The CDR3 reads CASSLRTGTENNEQFF. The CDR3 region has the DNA TGTGCCAGCAGCTTAAGGACGGGAACTGAGAACAATGAGCAGTTCTTC. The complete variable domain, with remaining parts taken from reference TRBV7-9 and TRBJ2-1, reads DTGVSQNPRHKITKRGQNVTFRCDPISEHNRLYWYRQTLGQGPEFLTYFQNEAQLEKSRLLSDRFSAERPKGSFSTLEIQRTEQGDSAMYLCASSLRTGTENNEQFFGPGTRLTVL.

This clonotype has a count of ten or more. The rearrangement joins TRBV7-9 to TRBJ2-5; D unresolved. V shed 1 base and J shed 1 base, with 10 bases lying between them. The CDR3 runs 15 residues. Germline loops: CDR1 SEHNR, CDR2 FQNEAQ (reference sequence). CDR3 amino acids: CASSLVGYLQETQYF. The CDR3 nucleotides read TGTGCCAGCAGCTTAGTTGGGTACCTCCAAGAGACCCAGTACTTC.

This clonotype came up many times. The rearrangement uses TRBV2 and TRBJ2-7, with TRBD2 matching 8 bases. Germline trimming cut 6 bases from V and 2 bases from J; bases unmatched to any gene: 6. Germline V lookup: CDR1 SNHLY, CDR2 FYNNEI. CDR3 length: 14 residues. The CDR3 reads CASRREGPAYEQYF. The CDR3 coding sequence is TGTGCCAGCAGACGGGAGGGCCCAGCCTACGAGCAGTACTTC.

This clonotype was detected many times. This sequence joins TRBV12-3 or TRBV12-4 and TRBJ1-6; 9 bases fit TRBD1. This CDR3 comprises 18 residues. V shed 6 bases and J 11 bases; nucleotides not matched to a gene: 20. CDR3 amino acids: CASSRLDVARDRAAPLHF. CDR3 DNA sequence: TGTGCCAGCAGCAGACTTGACGTTGCCCGGGACAGGGCTGCACCCCTCCACTTT.

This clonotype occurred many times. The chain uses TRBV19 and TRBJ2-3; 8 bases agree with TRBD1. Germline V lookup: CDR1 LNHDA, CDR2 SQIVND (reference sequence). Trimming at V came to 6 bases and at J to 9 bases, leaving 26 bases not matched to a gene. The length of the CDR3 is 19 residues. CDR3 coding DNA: TGTGCCAGTAGCAGGGACAGGCTGGGTTTTTCCCGTTGTGACCAAACGCAGTATTTT. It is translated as CASSRDRLGFSRCDQTQYF.

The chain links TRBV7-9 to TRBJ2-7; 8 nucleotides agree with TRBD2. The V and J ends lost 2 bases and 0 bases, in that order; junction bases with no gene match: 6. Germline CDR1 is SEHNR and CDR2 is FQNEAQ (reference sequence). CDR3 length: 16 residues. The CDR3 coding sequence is TGTGCCAGCAGCTTAATTCCTAGCGGGTACTCCTACGAGCAGTACTTC. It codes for CASSLIPSGYSYEQYF.

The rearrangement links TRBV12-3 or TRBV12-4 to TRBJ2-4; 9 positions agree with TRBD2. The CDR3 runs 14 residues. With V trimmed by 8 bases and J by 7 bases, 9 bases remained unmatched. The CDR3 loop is CASGVAGGGNIQYF. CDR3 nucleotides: TGTGCCAGCGGCGTCGCGGGGGGGGGGAACATTCAGTACTTC.

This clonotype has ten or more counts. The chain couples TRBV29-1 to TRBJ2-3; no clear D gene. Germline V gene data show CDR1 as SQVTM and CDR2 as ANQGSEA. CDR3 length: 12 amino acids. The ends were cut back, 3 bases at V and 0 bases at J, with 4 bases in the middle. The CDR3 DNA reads TGCAGCGTTGAGGGCAGCACAGATACGCAGTATTTT. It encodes CSVEGSTDTQYF.